The source of this T cell receptor (beta chain) is a study of blood T cell repertoires in COVID-19. For the study at large: Collection of acute and convalescent COVID-19 samples took place in the United States, Italy and Spain. Sample material is recorded as cDNA or gDNA derived from T cells, B-cell-depleted T cells, or PBMCs.

CDR1 is DFQATT and CDR2 is SNEGSKA in the germline V gene (reference sequence). This CDR3 spans 11 amino acids. With 6 bases removed from V and 5 bases from J, the gap between germline ends came to 10 bases. The authors' processing: Amplification of reference gene primers provided the estimated nucleated cell counts. Some clones are missing from TCRdb's copy, which holds only in-frame ones; the method was immunoSEQ multiplex PCR. V and J calls and clone size follow that table, whereas D and trimming were derived from the DNA. This sample has about 120,000 clones, with 80% to 90% found just once. The sequence derives from a human donor in a cohort sampled during active COVID-19. The V gene is TRBV20-1, the J gene TRBJ1-1, with unresolved D. Input material: peripheral blood. The chain's CDR3 is CSAARGTEAFF. The DNA of the CDR3 is TGCAGTGCCGCCCGGGGTACTGAAGCTTTCTTT.